This is a list of T cell receptor beta chains from one sample in a study of cytomegalovirus exposure and HLA in healthy donors. Using immunoSEQ multiplex PCR, the repertoire was profiled, and TCRdb retains in-frame clones only, with some absent. Of tens of thousands of clones in the sample, around 89% were seen once. The sample taken for sequencing was PBMCs. The receptors originated from a young woman in good health and CMV-seronegative. Each CDR3 is given with its conserved first and last residue. D genes are given only for firm matches. Rows may omit the clone size; those that give it use once, few, many or a size class.

TRBD1,TRBJ2-1,.,TRBV6-1,TGTGCCAGCAGTGTCACAGGGGGAGGCAATGAGCAGTTCTTC,CASSVTGGGNEQFF
.,TRBJ1-4,.,TRBV28,TGTGCCAGCAGGGCTAGGACAATTGCAACTAATGAAAAACTGTTTTTT,CASRARTIATNEKLFF
TRBD1,TRBJ1-4,few,TRBV18,TGTGCCAGCTCACGGGACAGTCTTAATGAAAAACTGTTTTTT,CASSRDSLNEKLFF
TRBD1,TRBJ1-2,few,TRBV5-1,TGCGCCAGCAGCCCAGAACAGGGGAGAGGCTACACCTTC,CASSPEQGRGYTF
.,TRBJ1-6,.,TRBV27,TGTGCCAGCAGCCCTCATGGGAGGCAGGGCTTTTCACCCCTCCACTTT,CASSPHGRQGFSPLHF
.,TRBJ1-1,.,TRBV7-9,TGTGCCAGCAGCTTAGCGGGGAGTGAAGCTTTCTTT,CASSLAGSEAFF
.,TRBJ2-4,.,TRBV5-5,TGTGCCAGCAGCTTAGCAATCCACGAAAACATTCAGTACTTC,CASSLAIHENIQYF
TRBD2,TRBJ2-3,.,TRBV9,TGTGCCAGCAGCGTAGTAGCGGGGGGGCCAGATACGCAGTATTTT,CASSVVAGGPDTQYF
.,TRBJ2-7,.,TRBV27,TGTGCCAGCAGTTTATGGGCAGGCTCCTACGAGCAGTACTTC,CASSLWAGSYEQYF
TRBD1,TRBJ2-7,.,TRBV6-6,TGTGCCAGCAGTTCACAGGGGACCGGGGAGCAGTACTTC,CASSSQGTGEQYF
.,TRBJ2-3,.,TRBV27,TGTGCCAGCAGTTTGCGATTCACAGATACGCAGTATTTT,CASSLRFTDTQYF
TRBD1,TRBJ2-3,.,TRBV6-4,TGTGCCAGCAGTGACGAGGGGGCTAGCACAGATACGCAGTATTTT,CASSDEGASTDTQYF
TRBD1,TRBJ2-1,.,TRBV30,TGTGCCTGGAGTGGGGGGACAGACGAGCAGTTCTTC,CAWSGGTDEQFF
.,TRBJ2-7,.,TRBV5-1,TGCGCCAGCAGCTTGGGACAGGCCAACTACGAGCAGTACTTC,CASSLGQANYEQYF
.,TRBJ1-1,.,TRBV6-1,TGTGCCAGCAGTGGGCAGGTGGACACTGAAGCTTTCTTT,CASSGQVDTEAFF
TRBD1,TRBJ1-4,.,TRBV7-9,TGTGCCAGCAGAGCCAACCCAGGGGGCAATGAAAAACTGTTTTTT,CASRANPGGNEKLFF
.,TRBJ1-3,.,TRBV30,TGTGCCTGGGCAACGGGTCGCTCTGGAAACACCATATATTTT,CAWATGRSGNTIYF
.,TRBJ2-3,.,TRBV7-8,TGTGCCAGCAGCTTAGGACAGGTCCAGGGTACGCAGTATTTT,CASSLGQVQGTQYF
.,TRBJ1-5,.,TRBV19,TGTGCCAGTACCACCTCGGAGGTGGGGGCAGGTCAGCCCCAGCATTTT,CASTTSEVGAGQPQHF
TRBD2,TRBJ2-7,.,TRBV5-4,TGTGCCAGCAGCTTGGTAGGGACTAGAGGCGAGCAGTACTTC,CASSLVGTRGEQYF
.,TRBJ2-4,.,TRBV6-1,TGTGCCAGCAGTGAACTCCAGGCCGTAAACATTCAGTACTTC,CASSELQAVNIQYF
TRBD1,TRBJ2-7,.,TRBV5-8,TGTGCCAGCAGCTTGGCCGGGACAGGGGAAGAGCAGTACTTC,CASSLAGTGEEQYF
TRBD1,TRBJ1-5,.,TRBV19,TGTGCCAGTAGAGGACAGGATGATTCGCCCCAGCATTTT,CASRGQDDSPQHF
.,TRBJ2-2,.,TRBV11-3,TGTGCCAGCAGCGGCCAGGGAAGAGGGGAGCTGTTTTTT,CASSGQGRGELFF
TRBD1,TRBJ1-1,.,TRBV19,TGTGCCAGTAGCCTTGTTCAGGGGGCGGCTGAAGCTTTCTTT,CASSLVQGAAEAFF
.,TRBJ1-4,.,TRBV15,TGTGCCACCAGCAGGGGACTGACTAATGAAAAACTGTTTTTT,CATSRGLTNEKLFF
TRBD2,TRBJ2-1,.,TRBV9,TGTGCCAGCAGCGTAGAACTAGCGGGGGTGTACAATGAGCAGTTCTTC,CASSVELAGVYNEQFF
.,TRBJ1-2,.,TRBV28,TGTGCCAGCAGTTTGTGGGGGGGCAACTATGGCTACACCTTC,CASSLWGGNYGYTF
TRBD1,TRBJ1-2,once,TRBV6-5,TGTGCCAGCAGTAGGACAGGGTCCTATGGCTACACCTTC,CASSRTGSYGYTF
TRBD1,TRBJ1-2,.,TRBV6-5,TGTGCCAGCACCCAAGGGGGCCCGTACTATGGCTACACCTTC,CASTQGGPYYGYTF
.,TRBJ1-2,.,TRBV27,TGTGCCAGCAGTTTATCAGGGGGCTATGGCTACACCTTC,CASSLSGGYGYTF
TRBD2,TRBJ2-7,.,TRBV19,TGTGCCAGCCGGGGGGGGAAGGACCCTTGGAGAGGCGAGCAGTACTTC,CASRGGKDPWRGEQYF
.,TRBJ1-2,.,TRBV25-1,TGTGCCAGCAGTGAGAACAGGGATGGCTACACCTTC,CASSENRDGYTF
.,TRBJ1-5,.,TRBV6-1,TGTGCCGTCAGGGGAGGGGACCTCAATCAGCCCCAGCATTTT,CAVRGGDLNQPQHF
.,TRBJ1-3,.,TRBV28,TGTGCCAGCCGCGACAGCGCCCGCGGAAACACCATATATTTT,CASRDSARGNTIYF
.,TRBJ2-3,.,TRBV19,TGTGCCAGTAGTGACAGGCGAAGAGACACAGATACGCAGTATTTT,CASSDRRRDTDTQYF
TRBD2,TRBJ2-5,.,TRBV5-1,TGCGCCAGCAGCTTCCTAGCGGGAGTACGAGAGACCCAGTACTTC,CASSFLAGVRETQYF
TRBD2,TRBJ2-1,.,TRBV7-9,TGTGCCAGCAGCCATACTAGCGGCAACAATGAGCAGTTCTTC,CASSHTSGNNEQFF
.,TRBJ2-1,.,TRBV30,TGTGCCTGGAGTGGTAGCGGAGAGCAGTTCTTC,CAWSGSGEQFF
.,TRBJ1-1,.,TRBV5-1,TGCGCCAGCAGCAGACAGGACCTGAACACTGAAGCTTTCTTT,CASSRQDLNTEAFF
TRBD2,TRBJ2-5,.,TRBV28,TGTGCCAGCAGTTCAGTTAGCGGGAGATGGAAGACCCAGTACTTC,CASSSVSGRWKTQYF
.,TRBJ1-4,once,TRBV7-9,TGTGCCAGCAGCTCGCTGGACAGCGACTATGAAAAACTGTTTTTT,CASSSLDSDYEKLFF
TRBD1,TRBJ1-1,.,TRBV27,TGTGCCAGCAGTCCGCGAACGGGACAGGGAGGTTTGTCGAACACTGAAGCTTTCTTT,CASSPRTGQGGLSNTEAFF
TRBD2,TRBJ2-5,.,TRBV7-2,TGTGCCAGCAGCTTATCCCGCGGGAGGGAGACCCAGTACTTC,CASSLSRGRETQYF
.,TRBJ2-5,once,TRBV19,TGTGCCAGTAGTATTGGCGGGGCAGGGTCAGAGACCCAGTACTTC,CASSIGGAGSETQYF
TRBD1,TRBJ2-3,.,TRBV6-1,TGTGCCAGCAGTGGAGGGGGCCGAGGGTCAGATACGCAGTATTTT,CASSGGGRGSDTQYF
TRBD1,TRBJ2-7,.,TRBV10-3,TGTGCCATCAGTGAAGAGGGGGCGCAAAGCTCCTACGAGCAGTACTTC,CAISEEGAQSSYEQYF
.,TRBJ1-2,.,TRBV6-5,TGTGCCAGCAGTTATGGAGGGGCCGGCTATGGCTACACCTTC,CASSYGGAGYGYTF
.,TRBJ2-1,.,TRBV28,TGTGCCAGCACAGACGGGACACCGAATGAGCAGTTCTTC,CASTDGTPNEQFF
.,TRBJ2-2,.,TRBV7-7,TGTGCCAGCAGCTTAGATAGCACCGGGGAGCTGTTTTTT,CASSLDSTGELFF
.,TRBJ1-2,few,TRBV19,TGTGCCAGTAGCGAGACCCAGGGGTGGTATGGCTACACCTTC,CASSETQGWYGYTF
.,TRBJ2-7,once,TRBV11-3,TGTGCCAGCAGCCCCTTCCAGGGTTCCTACGAGCAGTACTTC,CASSPFQGSYEQYF
TRBD2,TRBJ2-3,.,TRBV5-1,TGCGCCAGCAAGCGCTCAGGTGGGCTAGCGGGAGGGCCTAATTCAGATACGCAGTATTTT,CASKRSGGLAGGPNSDTQYF
TRBD2,TRBJ2-5,.,TRBV28,TGTGCCAGCAGTTTCTTTCCTCGGACTAGCCTCGAGGCGGGTCAAGAGACCCAGTACTTC,CASSFFPRTSLEAGQETQYF
.,TRBJ1-4,.,TRBV4-2,TGTGCCAGCAGCCAAGGGGGGGACGGAGGGTATGAAAAACTGTTTTTT,CASSQGGDGGYEKLFF
TRBD1,TRBJ2-2,.,TRBV6-4,TGTGCCAGCAGTGTGGGACAGTCGAACACCGGGGAGCTGTTTTTT,CASSVGQSNTGELFF
TRBD1,TRBJ2-5,.,TRBV7-9,TGTGCCAGCAGTTCGTTTCGACAGGGGCCTCAAGAGACCCAGTACTTC,CASSSFRQGPQETQYF
.,TRBJ1-4,.,TRBV10-1,TGCGCCAGCAGTGAGGCGGAAAAACTGTTTTTT,CASSEAEKLFF